This TCR beta chain derives from a study of monozygotic twins with inflammatory bowel disease. Study findings and constraints: The co-twins with IBD showed lower TCRbeta diversity (inverse Simpson) than their healthy siblings.

As concerns this clonotype: Its antigen is currently unknown.

Eight reactions per sample, run separately, yielded cDNA. Nested PCRs (roughly 16 and 10 cycles, two total) were applied to TCRalpha and TCRbeta cDNA. Each CDR3 protein gets one entry in TCRdb, which reprocessed the 5' RACE reads and gives no DNA. The listing records approximately 300,000 distinct CDR3 sequences. Germline values: CDR1 MNHEY, CDR2 SVGEGT. The CDR3 is made up of 15 amino acids. The origin of this receptor is a human donor with ulcerative colitis or Crohn's disease, or a healthy co-twin of an affected twin (not recorded which). V and J are TRBV6-2 or TRBV6-3 and TRBJ2-5; the D call from TCRdb, TRBD2, cannot be confirmed without DNA. The specimen was blood. Here the CDR3 reads CASSYSGLAGETQYF.